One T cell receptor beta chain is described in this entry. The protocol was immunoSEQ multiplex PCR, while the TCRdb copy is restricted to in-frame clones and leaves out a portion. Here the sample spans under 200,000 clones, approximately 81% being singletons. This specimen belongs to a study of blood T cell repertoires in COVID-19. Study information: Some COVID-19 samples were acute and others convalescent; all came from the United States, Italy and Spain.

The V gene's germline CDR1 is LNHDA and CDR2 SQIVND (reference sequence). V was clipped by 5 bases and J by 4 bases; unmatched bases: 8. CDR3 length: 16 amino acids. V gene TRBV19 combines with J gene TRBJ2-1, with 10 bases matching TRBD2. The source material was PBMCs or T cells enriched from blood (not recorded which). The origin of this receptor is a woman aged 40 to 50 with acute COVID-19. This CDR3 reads CASSGELAGFYNEQFF. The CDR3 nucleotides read TGTGCCAGTAGTGGAGAACTAGCGGGATTTTACAATGAGCAGTTCTTC.